This TCR beta chain was sequenced for a study of cytomegalovirus exposure and HLA in healthy donors. Study conclusions and caveats: Reported results showed that the classifier diagnosed cytomegalovirus status with high specificity and sensitivity. A missense variant in DCLRE1C was later tied to TCR beta V- and J-gene trimming.

For this clone: Its cognate antigen is unknown.

This CDR3 has 15 residues. Germline assignment: CDR1 MNHEY and CDR2 SMNVEV (reference sequence). Deletions cut 0 bases from V and 8 bases from J, with 14 bases between. PCR employed 60 Vbeta and 13 Jbeta primers. The repertoire was sequenced with immunoSEQ multiplex PCR; TCRdb's copy has only in-frame clones and lacks some. The sample contains about 200,000 clones, 75% to 90% of which appear only once. This TCR came from a woman aged 30 to 39 in good health and CMV-seronegative. The V call is TRBV27, the J call TRBJ2-1; D possibly corresponds to TRBD2 (6 bases). The sequenced material came from PBMCs. The CDR3, as DNA: TGTGCCAGCAGTTTATCTAGCGGTCGAGGCCATGAGCAGTTCTTC. This gives the protein CASSLSSGRGHEQFF.